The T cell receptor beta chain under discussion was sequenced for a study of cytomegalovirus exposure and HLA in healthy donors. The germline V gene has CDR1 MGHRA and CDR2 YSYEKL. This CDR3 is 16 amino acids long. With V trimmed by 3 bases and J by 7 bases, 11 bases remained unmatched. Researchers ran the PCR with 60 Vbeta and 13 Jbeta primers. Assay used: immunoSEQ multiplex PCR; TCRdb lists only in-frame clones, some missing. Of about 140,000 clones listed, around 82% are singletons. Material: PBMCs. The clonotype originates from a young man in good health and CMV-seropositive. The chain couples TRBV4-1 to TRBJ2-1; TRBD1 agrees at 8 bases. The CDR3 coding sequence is TGCGCCAGCAGCCATCCGGGACAGGACTTCACGAATGAGCAGTTCTTC. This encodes CASSHPGQDFTNEQFF.